Listed below are T cell receptor beta chains from one sample, sequenced in a study of cytomegalovirus exposure and HLA in healthy donors. Assay: immunoSEQ multiplex PCR; the TCRdb copy retains only in-frame clones and omits some. The sample has roughly 110,000 clones; 70% to 80% are singletons. The sample consisted of PBMCs. The receptors shown here come from a woman in her 30s in good health and CMV-seropositive. The CDR3 runs from the conserved cysteine through the conserved F or W. Part of the rows lack a size; the others show once, few, many or a class for expanded clones.

>TRBJ1-4|NA|TRBV9
CASSPEGTTNEKLFF
>TRBJ2-7|NA|TRBV13
CASTLGQGFYEQYF
>TRBJ1-1|NA|TRBV10-3
CAISKSGDPPNTEAFF
>TRBJ2-1|NA|TRBV11-2
CASSTGGRSEQFF
>TRBJ2-5|once|TRBV5-1
CASSLGTGGQETQYF
>TRBJ2-5|NA|TRBV7-2
CASSFFGETQYF
>TRBJ2-2|NA|TRBV7-8
CAIGLENTGELFF
>TRBJ1-5|NA|TRBV6-1
CASRPTGRNQPQHF
>TRBJ1-1|NA|TRBV7-3
CASSLSAGNTEAFF
>TRBJ1-1|NA|TRBV7-2
CASSSVGDFTEAFF
>TRBJ2-1|NA|TRBV29-1
CSVYRDYTYNEQFF
>TRBJ1-5|NA|TRBV5-5
CASSATGDQPQHF
>TRBJ2-5|NA|TRBV6-5
CASSYGPVKETQYF
>TRBJ1-2|NA|TRBV6-1
CASSESPRAGPGYTF
>TRBJ2-3|NA|TRBV6-1
CAMAETDTQYF
>TRBJ2-5|NA|TRBV18
CASSWSTDQETQYF
>TRBJ1-4|NA|TRBV4-1
CASQGTERSEKLFF
>TRBJ2-1|NA|TRBV9
CVSSVEVASEQFF
>TRBJ2-3|NA|TRBV11-3
CASSPPNTDTQYF
>TRBJ1-2|NA|TRBV7-6
CASSQDRGGGYTF
>TRBJ1-5|NA|TRBV10-1
CASSNDRDRQPQHF
>NA|once|TRBV4-2
CASSQGTGTGVGEQYF
>TRBJ2-2|NA|TRBV6-5
CASSPERTNTGELFF
>TRBJ2-7|few|TRBV10-2
CASSEYSYEQYF
>TRBJ2-1|NA|TRBV9
CASSVGSSYNEQFF
>TRBJ1-2|NA|TRBV28
CASSFLTGGKSGYTF
>TRBJ2-3|few|TRBV4-1
CASSQEPGSADTQYF
>TRBJ2-7|NA|TRBV6-4
CASSEQRGGEQYF
>TRBJ1-5|few|TRBV27
CASSLSSGGRGGNQPQHF
>TRBJ2-3|NA|TRBV5-4
CASSLESADTQYF
>TRBJ1-5|once|TRBV6-6
CASTDTWAGNQPQHF
>TRBJ2-3|NA|TRBV2
CASGGLAGASTDTQYF
>TRBJ1-1|NA|TRBV19
CASSVPRGWRNTEAFF
>TRBJ2-5|NA|TRBV5-1
CASSFRDRQETQYF
>TRBJ2-7|NA|TRBV6-1
CASSGPFLAGGYEQYF
>TRBJ1-1|NA|TRBV7-2
CASSPFLRGGTEAFF
>TRBJ1-6|NA|TRBV13
CASSFQEHSPLHF
>TRBJ1-3|NA|TRBV30
CAWIDRPSGNTIYF
>TRBJ2-1|NA|TRBV5-1
CASSSLRGSDNEQFF
>TRBJ2-7|NA|TRBV6-5
CASSKTSYEQYF
>TRBJ2-5|NA|TRBV4-1
CASSQDELLAGGARETQYF
>TRBJ1-4|once|TRBV4-1
CASSPDRGGEKLFF
>TRBJ1-2|NA|TRBV10-3
CAISDGTAYGYTF
>TRBJ2-2|NA|TRBV4-1
CASSRGQGNTGELFF
>TRBJ2-3|NA|TRBV27
CASSLLSTDTQYF
>TRBJ2-7|NA|TRBV28
CASSPIREKQYF
>TRBJ1-4|NA|TRBV6-5
CAAGGGAEKLFF
>TRBJ1-1|NA|TRBV18
CASFTGLTEAFF